Shown below are 18 T cell receptor beta chains from a single sample sequenced in a study of T-cell reconstitution after alpha-beta-depleted transplantation in children listed by TCRdb under 2016. The library relied on PCR. Sequencing instrument: Illumina HiSeq 2500. TCR library preparation used molecular barcoding, with unique molecular identifiers applied to normalize quantification of the TCRbeta repertoire. Using fastp at Q25 and MiXCR, TCRdb reprocessed the public reads and kept productive beta chains. Every CDR3 protein is listed once, alongside the most common genes and DNA of its rows. This sample lists 100,000 to 120,000 distinct CDR3 sequences; 10% were detected once. The top ten constitute over 8% of the sample. The material was PBMCs from the stem cell graft donor, obtained from the stem cell graft. The receptors come from a human donor who donated a stem cell graft to a child with acute lymphoblastic leukemia.

This clonotype showed up many times. The V gene is TRBV29-1, the J gene TRBJ1-1; 7 positions match TRBD1. The germline V gene has CDR1 SQVTM and CDR2 ANQGSEA. This CDR3 has 17 amino acids. Germline trimming cut 7 bases from V and 5 bases from J; bases unmatched to any gene: 22. As DNA, the CDR3 is TGCAGCGCGAAAGAGGGCAGGGGGATTGGGTTGCTTACTGAAGCTTTCTTT. Protein sequence: CSAKEGRGIGLLTEAFF.

In its sample, this clonotype was seen many times. J is TRBJ1-5 and V is TRBV12-3 or TRBV12-4; D remains unclear. This CDR3 is 13 amino acids long. V was cut by 6 bases and J by 2 bases, with 8 bases left in between. The CDR3 is CASSRAGNQPQHF. In DNA form, the CDR3 reads TGTGCCAGCAGCCGGGCCGGCAATCAGCCCCAGCATTTT.

At least ten counts were recorded for this clonotype. V and J are TRBV6-2 or TRBV6-3 and TRBJ1-5; the D gene is possibly TRBD1 (5 bases). The CDR3 has 13 amino acids. V was clipped by 3 bases and J by 7 bases, with 10 bases between them. Germline assignment: CDR1 MNHEY and CDR2 SVGEGT. In DNA form, the CDR3 reads TGTGCCAGCAGTTATCGAGGGGCCCAGCCCCAGCATTTT. Translating gives CASSYRGAQPQHF.

This clonotype was found many times. The chain couples TRBV5-1 to TRBJ2-7, with D maybe TRBD1 (5 bases). This CDR3 contains 14 residues. V gave up 2 bases and J gave up 3 bases, with 12 bases separating them. Germline values: CDR1 SGHRS, CDR2 YFSETQ. The chain's CDR3 is CASSFRRADYEQYF. CDR3 sequence (DNA): TGCGCCAGCAGCTTCCGCAGGGCTGACTACGAGCAGTACTTC.

This clonotype was observed at least ten times. The chain has TRBV9 and TRBJ2-3, with D perhaps TRBD1 (6 bases). The CDR3 totals 16 residues. From germline, CDR1 is SGDLS and CDR2 YYNGEE. Trimming took 4 bases from V and 6 from J, leaving 21 bases between them. The CDR3 sequence: CASSSMDSFTGDTQYF. CDR3 in DNA: TGTGCCAGCAGCTCCATGGACAGTTTCACAGGGGATACGCAGTATTTT.

The sample holds a few counts of this clonotype. The genes are TRBV18 and TRBJ2-6, with D hard to call. Trimming cost V 2 bases and J 0 bases, with 11 bases left between them. The CDR3 is 17 amino acids. The V gene's germline CDR1 is KGHSH and CDR2 LQKENI. DNA of the CDR3: TGTGCCAGCTCACCAGCCGGGCCCTTCTCTGGGGCCAACGTCCTGACTTTC. This sequence encodes CASSPAGPFSGANVLTF.

Ten or more counts support this clonotype. The chain has TRBV9 and TRBJ1-5, with D unresolved. V was trimmed by 8 bases and J by 0 bases, leaving 9 bases between them. Germline assignment: CDR1 SGDLS and CDR2 YYNGEE. The CDR3 extends over 13 amino acids. The CDR3 loop is CASSGYSNQPQHF. In nucleotides, the CDR3 is TGTGCCAGTTCAGGTTATAGCAATCAGCCCCAGCATTTT.

The chain combines TRBV30 with TRBJ1-5; D may be TRBD1 (6 bases). The CDR3 has 13 residues. Trimming removed 2 bases from V and 5 bases from J, with 10 bases in between. Germline V lookup: CDR1 GTSNPN, CDR2 SVGIG (reference sequence). The CDR3 loop is CAWSLRGDQPQHF. Written as DNA, the CDR3 is TGTGCCTGGAGTCTCAGGGGCGATCAGCCCCAGCATTTT.

This clonotype was recorded at least ten times. The rearrangement joins TRBV12-3 or TRBV12-4 to TRBJ1-5; unclear D gene. V lost 2 bases to trimming and J lost 0 bases, with 14 bases between them. The CDR3 has 17 amino acids. DNA for the CDR3: TGTGCCAGCAGTTTAAAGACCGAAAGCCTTAGCAATCAGCCCCAGCATTTT. It codes for CASSLKTESLSNQPQHF.

This clonotype was found many times. The chain combines TRBV6-5 with TRBJ2-7, with D perhaps given as TRBD1 or TRBD2 (6 bases each). The V end was cut by 8 bases, the J end by 1 base, with 18 bases between. This CDR3 spans 15 amino acids. The germline CDR1 and CDR2 sequences are MNHEY and SVGAGI. The CDR3 here is CASLRGGTYSYEQYF. DNA of the CDR3: TGTGCCAGCCTGAGGGGCGGGACATATTCCTACGAGCAGTACTTC.

This clonotype appeared many times. The chain's CDR3 is CASSLFTAGGQETQYF. The CDR3 nucleotides are TGCGCCAGCAGCTTGTTCACGGCAGGGGGCCAAGAGACCCAGTACTTC. This rearrangement joins TRBV5-1 to TRBJ2-5; 7 bases map to TRBD1. V lost 1 base to trimming and J lost 1 base; unmatched junction nucleotides: 7. The CDR3 is 16 residues long. Germline V CDR1 and CDR2: SGHRS, YFSETQ.

In its sample, this clonotype was seen many times. This chain uses TRBV9 with TRBJ2-5; maybe TRBD2 (5 bases). The CDR3 spans 13 residues. V lost 0 bases to trimming and J lost 5 bases, with 8 bases between them. Germline CDR1 SGDLS, CDR2 YYNGEE. The CDR3 bases are TGTGCCAGCAGCGTAGGAGGGCAGGAGACCCAGTACTTC. The encoded protein is CASSVGGQETQYF.

Many counts were recorded for this clonotype. The CDR3, as DNA: TGTGCCAGCCCGCAGGGGGCGAGGGAGAAAGAGACCCAGTACTTC. The encoded protein is CASPQGAREKETQYF. V gene TRBV7-2 combines with J gene TRBJ2-5; TRBD1 matches at 8 bases. CDR3 size: 15 residues. Unmatched junction bases numbered 11, after V lost 8 bases and J lost 3 bases. CDR1 SGHTA and CDR2 FQGNSA come from the germline V gene.

This clonotype was counted many times. The CDR3 region has the DNA TGTGCCAGCAGCCCCTCAGGGGGCGACTATGGCTACACCTTC. Translation gives CASSPSGGDYGYTF. This sequence joins TRBV3-1 and TRBJ1-2; 8 bases line up with TRBD1. CDR1 is LGHDT, CDR2 YNNKEL, per germline (reference sequence). The V and J ends lost 4 bases and 3 bases, in that order; junction bases with no gene match: 4. The CDR3 is made up of 14 amino acids.

There are many counts of this clonotype. The chain links TRBV7-2 to TRBJ2-7; D remains ambiguous. Germline CDR1 reads SGHTA; CDR2 reads FQGNSA. The CDR3 extends over 12 amino acids. The V gene lost 5 bases and the J gene lost 2 bases, with 7 bases spanning the gap. CDR3 DNA sequence: TGTGCCAGCAGCGTGGACCCCTACGAGCAGTACTTC. Translation gives CASSVDPYEQYF.

This clonotype was detected many times. The chain links TRBV7-2 to TRBJ2-3; a weak D match, TRBD2 (5 bases). CDR3 length equals 16 residues. CDR1 is SGHTA and CDR2 is FQGNSA in the germline V gene. The ends were cut back, 5 bases at V and 10 bases at J, with 25 bases in the middle. The CDR3 sequence is CASSRGAGPSKWAQYF. CDR3 bases: TGTGCCAGCAGCCGGGGAGCAGGACCCTCAAAGTGGGCGCAGTATTTT.

The J gene is TRBJ2-3, the V gene TRBV9; possibly TRBD1 or TRBD2 for D (5 bases each). Germline V gene lookup returns CDR1 SGDLS and CDR2 YYNGEE. The CDR3 totals 15 residues. With 4 bases removed from V and 1 base from J, the gap between germline ends came to 13 bases. For the CDR3, the DNA is TGTGCCAGCAGCACCCAGGGAGCTGGCACAGATACGCAGTATTTT. Its protein product is CASSTQGAGTDTQYF. The full variable domain, its missing parts supplied by reference TRBV9 and TRBJ2-3, is DSGVTQTPKHLITATGQRVTLRCSPRSGDLSVYWYQQSLDQGLQFLIQYYNGEERAKGNILERFSAQQFPDLHSELNLSSLELGDSALYFCASSTQGAGTDTQYFGPGTRLTVL.

At least ten counts were recorded for this clonotype. The chain links TRBV3-1 to TRBJ1-6; D may be TRBD1 (6 bases). The germline CDR1 and CDR2 sequences are LGHDT and YNNKEL (reference sequence). Between the trimmed V and J ends, which lost 4 bases and 6 bases, there was a span of 13 bases. This CDR3 has 15 residues. The CDR3 sequence is CASSRNREFNSPLHF. The CDR3 DNA follows: TGTGCCAGCAGCCGCAACAGGGAGTTTAATTCACCCCTCCACTTT. Drawing the rest from reference TRBV3-1 and TRBJ1-6, the complete variable domain is DTAVSQTPKYLVTQMGNDKSIKCEQNLGHDTMYWYKQDSKKFLKIMFSYNNKELIINETVPNRFSPKSPDKAHLNLHINSLELGDSAVYFCASSRNREFNSPLHFGNGTRLTVT.